Listed below are T cell receptor beta chains from one sample, sequenced in a study of Ad26.COV2.S vaccination and SARS-CoV-2 variants. Sequencing used immunoSEQ multiplex PCR; TCRdb keeps in-frame clones, though not all of them. The profile shows about 350,000 clones, 88% of them singletons. The sample here was peripheral blood, taken in a trial of Ad26.COV2.S vaccine versus placebo. These receptors were collected from a person aged 18-60 years who received the Ad26.COV2.S COVID-19 vaccine or a placebo. CDR3s include the opening cysteine and the closing phenylalanine or tryptophan. A D gene is named only where the DNA matches it firmly. A clone size is listed for some rows: how often the clone was seen (once, few, many), or a class if it is expanded.

v_gene	d_gene	j_gene	abundance	CDR3nt	CDR3aa
TRBV27	.	TRBJ2-6	.	TGTGCCAGCAGTCCCGGGGGGCATAAGTATGGGGCCAACGTCCTGACTTTC	CASSPGGHKYGANVLTF
TRBV29-1	TRBD1	TRBJ1-3	.	TGCAGCGCACTCCTAGGTTGGGACAGGGTGGAAGGAAACACTATATATTTT	CSALLGWDRVEGNTIYF
TRBV27	TRBD1	TRBJ1-5	.	TGTGCCAGCAGAACCGGGACAGGCAATCAGCCCCAGCATTTT	CASRTGTGNQPQHF
TRBV5-4	TRBD1	TRBJ1-1	.	TGTGCCAGCAGCCGATCAGGGGGGGGAACTGAAGCTTTCTTT	CASSRSGGGTEAFF
TRBV19	.	TRBJ2-7	.	TGTGCCAGTAGTATGTTTTCCCCAGGAGGTAACTACGAGCAGTACTTC	CASSMFSPGGNYEQYF
TRBV4-3	.	TRBJ1-1	.	TGCGCCAGCAGCCCTACAGGGTGGGGGCCTGAAGCTTTCTTT	CASSPTGWGPEAFF
TRBV7-3	.	TRBJ1-2	few	TGTGCCAGCACTACCTGGGGGGACGGCCCTTTGTGGGATGGCTACACCTTC	CASTTWGDGPLWDGYTF
TRBV19	TRBD2	TRBJ2-2	.	TGTGCCAGTCGGGGACTAGCGGGGGGGGGCGCCGGGGAGCTGTTTTTT	CASRGLAGGGAGELFF
TRBV3-1/TRBV3-2	.	TRBJ2-5	once	TGTGCCAGCAGCCAAGAAGCAGCCCGCGAGACCCAGTACTTC	CASSQEAARETQYF
TRBV28	.	TRBJ2-7	.	TGTGCCAGCAGCTACGACGAGCAGTACTTC	CASSYDEQYF
TRBV18	.	TRBJ1-2	.	TGTGCCAGCTCATCGGACCTCTCCGGCTACACCTTC	CASSSDLSGYTF
TRBV27	TRBD2	TRBJ2-7	.	TGTGCCAGCAGACTAGCGGGAGCGACCTACGAGCAGTACTTC	CASRLAGATYEQYF
TRBV13	.	TRBJ2-7	.	TGTGCCAGCAGCCCGGGGCCTAAATATGACGAGCAGTACTTC	CASSPGPKYDEQYF
TRBV5-6	.	TRBJ2-5	.	TGTGCCAGCAACAAAGAAGGTTGGACGGAGACCCAGTACTTC	CASNKEGWTETQYF
TRBV4-1	.	TRBJ2-1	.	TGCGCCAGCAGCCAAGAACAGGAGACCTACAATGAGCAGTTCTTC	CASSQEQETYNEQFF
TRBV14	TRBD1	TRBJ1-6	.	TGTGCCAGCGCAAGGACAGGCAATTCACCCCTCCACTTT	CASARTGNSPLHF
TRBV12-3/TRBV12-4	.	TRBJ1-3	.	TGTGCCAGCAGCATACAAGGAAACACCATATATTTT	CASSIQGNTIYF
TRBV6-2/TRBV6-3	.	TRBJ2-7	.	TGTGCCAGCAGTTCTTATGCAGGGGTTACCTACGAGCAGTACTTC	CASSSYAGVTYEQYF
TRBV19	.	TRBJ2-5	.	TGTGCCAGTAGTGACCCCGGGAGAGAGACCCAGTACTTC	CASSDPGRETQYF
TRBV5-1	TRBD1	TRBJ2-5	few	TGCGCCAGCAGCCGCAACAGGGGGCTTCAAGAGACCCAGTACTTC	CASSRNRGLQETQYF
TRBV5-4	TRBD1	TRBJ2-7	.	TGTGCCAGCAGCACCAGGGGGCTGGGTGGCTACGAGCAGTACTTC	CASSTRGLGGYEQYF
TRBV3-1/TRBV3-2	.	TRBJ1-2	.	TGTGCCAGCAGCCCCCGGAGCTCTACCTCCTATGGCTACACCTTC	CASSPRSSTSYGYTF